This is a list of T cell receptor beta chains from one sample in a study of blood T cell repertoires in COVID-19. Sequenced by immunoSEQ multiplex PCR; TCRdb stores in-frame clones only, minus some. The sample has more than 110,000 clones; roughly 85% are singletons. Input material: PBMCs or T cells enriched from blood (not recorded which). All receptors come from a man aged 45-65 years who had recovered from COVID-19. Both conserved end residues are part of each CDR3. The D gene is left open where the match is weak. The size entry is marked missing in some rows and otherwise reads once, few, many or a size class.

d_gene: .
v_gene: TRBV2
j_gene: TRBJ1-3
abundance: .
CDR3nt: TGTGCCAGCAACCACGGTTGGACAAACTCTGGAAACACCATATATTTT
CDR3aa: CASNHGWTNSGNTIYF

d_gene: TRBD1
v_gene: TRBV4-3
j_gene: TRBJ1-2
abundance: .
CDR3nt: TGCGCCAGCAGCCATGGACAGGTCGATGGCTACACCTTC
CDR3aa: CASSHGQVDGYTF

d_gene: TRBD1
v_gene: TRBV5-4
j_gene: TRBJ1-4
abundance: .
CDR3nt: TGTGCCAGCAGCTCGGGACAGGTGAATGAAAAACTGTTTTTT
CDR3aa: CASSSGQVNEKLFF

d_gene: TRBD1
v_gene: TRBV19
j_gene: TRBJ2-6
abundance: .
CDR3nt: TGTGCCAGTAGGGACAGGCTTTCATCTGGGGCCAACGTCCTGACTTTC
CDR3aa: CASRDRLSSGANVLTF

d_gene: .
v_gene: TRBV7-9
j_gene: TRBJ1-2
abundance: .
CDR3nt: TGTGCCAGCAGCTTACCGACGTCAGGGAATTGGTATGGCTACACCTTC
CDR3aa: CASSLPTSGNWYGYTF

d_gene: .
v_gene: TRBV3-1/TRBV3-2
j_gene: TRBJ1-1
abundance: .
CDR3nt: TGTGCCAGCAGCCCCCAGGAGAACACTGAAGCTTTCTTT
CDR3aa: CASSPQENTEAFF

d_gene: .
v_gene: TRBV18
j_gene: TRBJ2-6
abundance: once
CDR3nt: TGTGCCAGCTCACCGGGGCGTGGAGGGGCCAACGTCCTGACTTTC
CDR3aa: CASSPGRGGANVLTF

d_gene: .
v_gene: TRBV5-4
j_gene: TRBJ1-3
abundance: .
CDR3nt: TGTGCCAGCAGCTGGGGCAACTCTGGAAACACCATATATTTT
CDR3aa: CASSWGNSGNTIYF

d_gene: TRBD1
v_gene: TRBV19
j_gene: TRBJ2-3
abundance: .
CDR3nt: TGTGCCAGTAGTCCCCAAGATACAGGGGCAAGGACAGATACGCAGTATTTT
CDR3aa: CASSPQDTGARTDTQYF

d_gene: .
v_gene: TRBV5-6
j_gene: TRBJ2-3
abundance: .
CDR3nt: TGTGCCAGCAGCCAAACCAACTCTAGAGATACGCAGTATTTT
CDR3aa: CASSQTNSRDTQYF

d_gene: TRBD2
v_gene: TRBV4-3
j_gene: TRBJ2-3
abundance: few
CDR3nt: TGCGCCAGCAGCCAAGGGGTGGGGAGCGGGGGGGCCTTAGATACGCAGTATTTT
CDR3aa: CASSQGVGSGGALDTQYF

d_gene: TRBD1
v_gene: TRBV19
j_gene: TRBJ1-5
abundance: .
CDR3nt: TGTGCCAGTAGCCGACAGGGGGCTCGTCAGCCCCAGCATTTT
CDR3aa: CASSRQGARQPQHF

d_gene: TRBD1
v_gene: TRBV6-5
j_gene: TRBJ1-2
abundance: .
CDR3nt: TGTGCCAGCAGTCCAGACAGGGGAGGCTATGGCTACACCTTC
CDR3aa: CASSPDRGGYGYTF

d_gene: .
v_gene: TRBV7-2
j_gene: TRBJ1-6
abundance: few
CDR3nt: TGTGCCAGCAGAATATCGGGGGAAGGCAATTCACCCCTCCACTTT
CDR3aa: CASRISGEGNSPLHF

d_gene: .
v_gene: TRBV14
j_gene: TRBJ2-5
abundance: .
CDR3nt: TGTGCCAGCAGCCAAGTCAGAGGGACCCAGTACTTC
CDR3aa: CASSQVRGTQYF

d_gene: .
v_gene: TRBV10-1
j_gene: TRBJ1-4
abundance: .
CDR3nt: TGCGCCAGCAGTGAGTCAGGGACTCCAACTAATGAAAAACTGTTTTTT
CDR3aa: CASSESGTPTNEKLFF

d_gene: TRBD2
v_gene: TRBV4-1
j_gene: TRBJ2-7
abundance: once
CDR3nt: TGCGCCAGCAGCCCAAGACTAGCGGGAGGTCTCTCAAACGAGCAGTACTTC
CDR3aa: CASSPRLAGGLSNEQYF

d_gene: TRBD1
v_gene: TRBV28
j_gene: TRBJ1-4
abundance: .
CDR3nt: TGTGCCAGCAGTTTACTCGGACAGGGACTAACTAATGAAAAACTGTTTTTT
CDR3aa: CASSLLGQGLTNEKLFF

d_gene: .
v_gene: TRBV7-2
j_gene: TRBJ2-1
abundance: .
CDR3nt: TGTGCCAGCAGCTTAATGAAGACCCTCAAGTATCGGGATGAGCAGTTCTTC
CDR3aa: CASSLMKTLKYRDEQFF

d_gene: .
v_gene: TRBV11-2
j_gene: TRBJ1-1
abundance: .
CDR3nt: TGTGCCAGCAGCTTAGGCGCCTTCTCCACTGAAGCTTTCTTT
CDR3aa: CASSLGAFSTEAFF

d_gene: TRBD1
v_gene: TRBV2
j_gene: TRBJ1-4
abundance: .
CDR3nt: TGTGCCAGCAGGGGACAGGGGGCTCTCAATGAAAAACTGTTTTTT
CDR3aa: CASRGQGALNEKLFF

d_gene: TRBD1
v_gene: TRBV7-2
j_gene: TRBJ2-7
abundance: .
CDR3nt: TGTGCCAGCAGCTTAGTGCCCTGGGACAGGGTGACCTACGAGCAGTACTTC
CDR3aa: CASSLVPWDRVTYEQYF

d_gene: TRBD1
v_gene: TRBV7-2
j_gene: TRBJ2-1
abundance: .
CDR3nt: TGTGCCAGCAGCCCCCGGACAGGGATGTTCGTCAATGAGCAGTTCTTC
CDR3aa: CASSPRTGMFVNEQFF

d_gene: .
v_gene: TRBV28
j_gene: TRBJ2-5
abundance: .
CDR3nt: TGTGCCAGCAGTGACAGTGAGTGGGGAGAGACCCAGTACTTC
CDR3aa: CASSDSEWGETQYF

d_gene: .
v_gene: TRBV7-2
j_gene: TRBJ1-6
abundance: .
CDR3nt: TGTGCCAGCAGCTCAAACGGGATATATAATTCACCCCTCCACTTT
CDR3aa: CASSSNGIYNSPLHF

d_gene: .
v_gene: TRBV7-2
j_gene: TRBJ2-4
abundance: .
CDR3nt: TGTGCCAGCAACCCTCAAGGGGGGGAAAACATTCAGTACTTC
CDR3aa: CASNPQGGENIQYF

d_gene: .
v_gene: TRBV7-9
j_gene: TRBJ1-4
abundance: .
CDR3nt: TGTGCCAGCAGCTTGGGGGCTGCTAATGAAAAACTGTTTTTT
CDR3aa: CASSLGAANEKLFF

d_gene: .
v_gene: TRBV5-5
j_gene: TRBJ1-2
abundance: .
CDR3nt: TGTGCCAGCAGCTTGGGTCCAGGTCAGAACTATGGCTACACCTTC
CDR3aa: CASSLGPGQNYGYTF

d_gene: TRBD1
v_gene: TRBV18
j_gene: TRBJ1-4
abundance: .
CDR3nt: TGTGCCAGCTCTCCAGGGGGACAAAATGAAAAACTGTTTTTT
CDR3aa: CASSPGGQNEKLFF

d_gene: TRBD1
v_gene: TRBV6-2/TRBV6-3
j_gene: TRBJ1-5
abundance: .
CDR3nt: TGTGCCAGCAGTTACTTTATCATAGGGACAGGCGGTAGCAATCAGCCCCAGCATTTT
CDR3aa: CASSYFIIGTGGSNQPQHF

d_gene: .
v_gene: TRBV4-1
j_gene: TRBJ1-4
abundance: once
CDR3nt: TGCGCCAGCAGCCAAGTCGGTGGTGCAACTAATGAAAAACTGTTTTTT
CDR3aa: CASSQVGGATNEKLFF

d_gene: .
v_gene: TRBV6-2/TRBV6-3
j_gene: TRBJ2-7
abundance: .
CDR3nt: TGTGCCAGCAGTTACTCCTCCGTCTCCTACGAGCAGTACTTC
CDR3aa: CASSYSSVSYEQYF

d_gene: .
v_gene: TRBV2
j_gene: TRBJ2-1
abundance: few
CDR3nt: TGTGCCAGCAAGACTAGGAGGAGCTCCTACAATGAGCAGTTCTTC
CDR3aa: CASKTRRSSYNEQFF

d_gene: .
v_gene: TRBV28
j_gene: TRBJ2-3
abundance: .
CDR3nt: TGTGCCAGCAGTTTGGGGGGAAATCCTGCTAGCGTCTCAGATACGCAGTATTTT
CDR3aa: CASSLGGNPASVSDTQYF

d_gene: .
v_gene: TRBV7-2
j_gene: TRBJ2-1
abundance: .
CDR3nt: TGTGCCAGCAGCTCTGGAGGGAACTCCTACAATGAGCAGTTCTTC
CDR3aa: CASSSGGNSYNEQFF

d_gene: TRBD1
v_gene: TRBV5-6
j_gene: TRBJ1-1
abundance: .
CDR3nt: TGTGCCAGCAGCTCACCGGGACAGGGGAGTACTGAAGCTTTCTTT
CDR3aa: CASSSPGQGSTEAFF

d_gene: .
v_gene: TRBV5-1
j_gene: TRBJ2-3
abundance: .
CDR3nt: TGCGCCAGCAGCCGGGAGATGTCATCCTACACAGATACGCAGTATTTT
CDR3aa: CASSREMSSYTDTQYF

d_gene: TRBD2
v_gene: TRBV7-2
j_gene: TRBJ2-3
abundance: .
CDR3nt: TGTGCCAGCAGCTTAGTGGGGGGGAGCACAGATACGCAGTATTTT
CDR3aa: CASSLVGGSTDTQYF

d_gene: .
v_gene: TRBV5-1
j_gene: TRBJ1-2
abundance: .
CDR3nt: TGCGCCAGCAGCCTCCGGGACACGAACTATGGCTACACCTTC
CDR3aa: CASSLRDTNYGYTF

d_gene: .
v_gene: TRBV7-9
j_gene: TRBJ2-7
abundance: .
CDR3nt: TGTGCCAGCAGTCGCGCCAGGGCGACCGAGCAGTACTTC
CDR3aa: CASSRARATEQYF

d_gene: .
v_gene: TRBV27
j_gene: TRBJ2-7
abundance: .
CDR3nt: TGTGCCAGCAGCACGACAAACTCCTACGAGCAGTACTTC
CDR3aa: CASSTTNSYEQYF

d_gene: .
v_gene: TRBV19
j_gene: TRBJ1-3
abundance: .
CDR3nt: TGTGCCAGTAGTATATTTACATCAGGGGACGGAAACACCATATATTTT
CDR3aa: CASSIFTSGDGNTIYF

d_gene: .
v_gene: TRBV3-1/TRBV3-2
j_gene: TRBJ2-3
abundance: .
CDR3nt: TGTGCCAGCAGCCTATCTTCTTGGACGGAGGGTGAAGATACGCAGTATTTT
CDR3aa: CASSLSSWTEGEDTQYF

d_gene: TRBD1
v_gene: TRBV7-2
j_gene: TRBJ2-6
abundance: .
CDR3nt: TGTGCCAGCAGCTTTCAGGGGGCTGGGGCCAACGTCCTGACTTTC
CDR3aa: CASSFQGAGANVLTF

d_gene: TRBD2
v_gene: TRBV28
j_gene: TRBJ2-5
abundance: .
CDR3nt: TGTGCCAGCAGGTGGACTAGCGGGGCCGTAGAGACCCAGTACTTC
CDR3aa: CASRWTSGAVETQYF

d_gene: .
v_gene: TRBV7-9
j_gene: TRBJ1-1
abundance: .
CDR3nt: TGTGCCAGCAGCTTAGAATATCGGGGGGCGAATGAAGCTTTCTTT
CDR3aa: CASSLEYRGANEAFF

d_gene: TRBD2
v_gene: TRBV19
j_gene: TRBJ2-7
abundance: .
CDR3nt: TGTGCCAGTAGTTCGACTAGCGGGGACGAGCAGTACTTC
CDR3aa: CASSSTSGDEQYF

d_gene: TRBD1
v_gene: TRBV5-4
j_gene: TRBJ1-4
abundance: .
CDR3nt: TGTGCCAGCAGTAGGGACAGGGGGAACTCTAATGAAAAACTGTTTTTT
CDR3aa: CASSRDRGNSNEKLFF

d_gene: .
v_gene: TRBV28
j_gene: TRBJ1-4
abundance: once
CDR3nt: TGTGCCAGCAACACTCCGGGAGAAAAACTGTTTTTT
CDR3aa: CASNTPGEKLFF

d_gene: TRBD1
v_gene: TRBV3-1/TRBV3-2
j_gene: TRBJ1-4
abundance: few
CDR3nt: TGTGCCAGCAGCCAAGATGGACGGACAGGAGGGGAAAAACTGTTTTTT
CDR3aa: CASSQDGRTGGEKLFF

d_gene: .
v_gene: TRBV4-3
j_gene: TRBJ2-3
abundance: .
CDR3nt: TGCGCCAGCAGCCAAGATGCAGGCACAGATACGCAGTATTTT
CDR3aa: CASSQDAGTDTQYF

d_gene: TRBD2
v_gene: TRBV6-5
j_gene: TRBJ2-5
abundance: .
CDR3nt: TGTGCCAGCAGTTACGGAGCGGGGCTACAAGAGACCCAGTACTTC
CDR3aa: CASSYGAGLQETQYF